Listed here are 21 T cell receptor beta chains from one sample, sequenced in a study of regulatory T cells in long-lasting Graves disease. Indicated time point: newly diagnosed GD, antithyroid drugs for less than 3 months. RNA isolated from PBMCs was used to make the TCR library. In building TCR beta libraries, iRepertoire HTBI primers were used together with Arm-PCR of CDR3 regions. One entry per CDR3 protein, called by TCRdb with MiXCR from the multiplex PCR reads. The data hold 400,000 to 500,000 distinct CDR3 sequences, with over 15% observed a single time. These data were also reused for a study on T cells in Graves' hyperthyroidism and ophthalmopathy.

Sequenced here: peripheral blood mononuclear cells (PBMCs), sampled at new diagnosis, from a patient treated with antithyroid drugs. These receptors were obtained from a woman aged 18 to 35 with Graves disease.

Many counts were recorded for this clonotype. J is TRBJ2-5 and V is TRBV7-2; D gene uncertain. This CDR3 has 13 amino acids. Germline CDR1 and CDR2: SGHTA and FQGNSA. Trimming left V 1 base short and J 6 bases short, with 9 bases between. CDR3 loop: CASSLVDSQTQYF. CDR3 coding DNA: TGTGCCAGCAGCTTAGTGGATTCCCAGACCCAGTACTTC. The full variable domain, rest sourced from reference TRBV7-2 and TRBJ2-5, is GAGVSQSPSNKVTEKGKDVELRCDPISGHTALYWYRQSLGQGLEFLIYFQGNSAPDKSGLPSDRFSAERTGGSVSTLTIQRTQQEDSAVYLCASSLVDSQTQYFGPGTRLLVL.

In its sample, this clonotype was seen many times. The rearrangement uses TRBV30 and TRBJ2-2; 13 positions match TRBD2. Trimming took 0 bases from V and 5 from J; bases not matched to a gene: 3. The CDR3 is 16 amino acids. Germline assignment: CDR1 GTSNPN and CDR2 SVGIG (reference sequence). CDR3 protein: CAWSVRTSGSTGELFF. The CDR3 DNA reads TGTGCCTGGAGTGTGCGGACTAGCGGGAGTACCGGGGAGCTGTTTTTT.

This clonotype was seen more than once but under ten times. The chain links TRBV11-3 to TRBJ2-3; 7 nucleotides agree with TRBD1. The CDR3 has 14 residues. Germline lookup yields CDR1 SGHNT and CDR2 YENEEA. V trimming: 5 bases; J trimming: 4 bases; junction bases outside the gene matches: 6. CDR3 sequence reads: CASSRQGSADTQYF. The CDR3 DNA sequence: TGTGCCAGCAGCCGACAGGGTAGCGCAGATACGCAGTATTTT.

The chain joins TRBV7-2 to TRBJ2-7; D possibly matches TRBD1 or TRBD2 (6 bases each). CDR3 length: 13 amino acids. The V gene lost 2 bases and the J gene lost 6 bases, with 11 bases spanning the gap. The V gene's germline CDR1 is SGHTA and CDR2 FQGNSA. The CDR3 region is CASSLQGGSEQYF. The CDR3 nucleotides read TGTGCCAGCAGCTTACAAGGGGGGTCCGAGCAGTACTTC.

This clonotype was counted ten times or more. This chain uses TRBV28 with TRBJ2-3; possibly TRBD2 for D (5 bases). Trimming cost V 5 bases and J 2 bases, with 14 bases left between them. The CDR3 contains 15 residues. Germline values: CDR1 MDHEN, CDR2 SYDVKM. The CDR3 nucleotides are TGTGCCAGCAGTCGTGGAGGAGACCCCACAGATACGCAGTATTTT. Amino acid sequence: CASSRGGDPTDTQYF.

This clonotype was observed at least ten times. The genes are TRBV7-9 and TRBJ2-7; 11 bases map to TRBD1. This CDR3 is built from 16 residues. V lost 4 bases to trimming and J lost 2 bases; unmatched junction nucleotides: 7. Germline values: CDR1 SEHNR, CDR2 FQNEAQ (reference sequence). CDR3 sequence (DNA): TGTGCCAGCAGCTCGCTTCCGGGACAGGGGGCCTACGAGCAGTACTTC. Translating gives CASSSLPGQGAYEQYF.

This rearrangement joins TRBV4-1 to TRBJ2-5, with D unclear. The CDR3 length is 14 residues. V shed 1 base and J shed 5 bases, with 11 bases lying between them. CDR1 is MGHRA and CDR2 is YSYEKL in the germline V gene. For the CDR3, the DNA is TGCGCCAGCAGCCAAGTAGAACAAAGGGAGACCCAGTACTTC. Translation gives CASSQVEQRETQYF.

This clonotype has a handful of counts. V gene TRBV27 combines with J gene TRBJ2-7; no clear D. Germline values: CDR1 MNHEY, CDR2 SMNVEV (reference sequence). The V end was cut by 1 base, the J end by 4 bases, with 11 bases between. The length of the CDR3 is 14 residues. The CDR3 loop is CASSLWAKGYEQYF. The CDR3 bases are TGTGCCAGCAGTTTATGGGCCAAGGGTTACGAGCAGTACTTC.

Only a few counts were recorded for this clonotype. The CDR3 nucleotides are TGTGCCAGCTCACCACCGGGACTAGCGGGAGGGTACGAGCAGTACTTC. It encodes CASSPPGLAGGYEQYF. The chain joins TRBV18 to TRBJ2-7, with TRBD2 identical over 16 bases. Germline CDR1 and CDR2: KGHSH and LQKENI. J lost 4 bases, V lost 0 bases, and 0 bases had no gene match. The CDR3 has 16 amino acids.

This clonotype showed up many times. CDR3 DNA: TGTGCCAGCAGCTTGGCAGCCGGGAAGGGGGAGACCCAGTACTTC. It encodes CASSLAAGKGETQYF. The chain has TRBV7-2 and TRBJ2-5; D is possibly TRBD1 or TRBD2 (5 bases each). The CDR3 spans 15 residues. With 3 bases removed from V and 5 bases from J, the gap between germline ends came to 16 bases. Germline CDR1 and CDR2: SGHTA and FQGNSA.

This clonotype was seen repeatedly, ten times or more. V and J are TRBV2 and TRBJ1-1; the D gene is possibly TRBD1 (5 bases). Trimming removed 3 bases from V and 5 bases from J, with 10 bases in between. The germline V gene encodes CDR1 SNHLY and CDR2 FYNNEI. The CDR3 length is 13 residues. In DNA form, the CDR3 reads TGTGCCAGCAGTGAGACAGAAGAGACTGAAGCTTTCTTT. As protein: CASSETEETEAFF.

This clonotype was observed many times. The chain couples TRBV11-2 to TRBJ1-1, with 8 bases aligning to TRBD1. CDR1 and CDR2 (germline): SGHAT, FQNNGV. Losses at the gene ends were 2 bases for V and 10 bases for J; bases not matched to a gene: 9. CDR3 length equals 14 residues. Here the CDR3 DNA reads TGTGCCAGCAGCTTAAGGGGGTTTGGACAGGGAGCTTTCTTT. Translation gives CASSLRGFGQGAFF. Together with reference TRBV11-2 and TRBJ1-1, the CDR3 gives the full variable domain: EAGVAQSPRYKIIEKRQSVAFWCNPISGHATLYWYQQILGQGPKLLIQFQNNGVVDDSQLPKDRFSAERLKGVDSTLKIQPAKLEDSAVYLCASSLRGFGQGAFFGQGTRLTVV.

The gene calls are TRBV28 and TRBJ1-4; no firm D call. The CDR3 consists of 12 residues. V was shortened by 7 bases and J by 7 bases, with 10 bases between the two germline ends. The germline V gene has CDR1 MDHEN and CDR2 SYDVKM. CDR3: CASTREFEKLFF. The CDR3 nucleotides are TGTGCCAGCACACGGGAATTTGAAAAACTGTTTTTT.

This clonotype was observed at least ten times. The V and J genes are TRBV5-1 and TRBJ2-3, with 9 positions matching TRBD2. Germline V gene lookup returns CDR1 SGHRS and CDR2 YFSETQ. There are 19 residues in the CDR3. J gave up 0 bases and V 4 bases, and 15 bases lay outside the gene matches. The CDR3 here is CASSPVSLAGVSSTDTQYF. In nucleotides, the CDR3 is TGCGCCAGCAGCCCGGTCAGTTTAGCGGGAGTTAGTAGCACAGATACGCAGTATTTT. Full variable domain (rest looked up from reference TRBV5-1 and TRBJ2-3): KAGVTQTPRYLIKTRGQQVTLSCSPISGHRSVSWYQQTPGQGLQFLFEYFSETQRNKGNFPGRFSGRQFSNSRSEMNVSTLELGDSALYLCASSPVSLAGVSSTDTQYFGPGTRLTVL.

This clonotype appeared many times. The chain joins TRBV12-3 or TRBV12-4 to TRBJ2-1; D ambiguous. The CDR3 runs to 11 residues. V was cut by 8 bases and J by 6 bases, with 8 bases left in between. The CDR3 loop reads CASAAFNEQFF. The CDR3 region has the DNA TGTGCCAGCGCTGCGTTCAATGAGCAGTTCTTC.

This clonotype was observed a handful of times. The chain joins TRBV7-3 to TRBJ2-3; D unclear. The CDR3 has 15 residues. Germline V gene sequence: CDR1 SGHTA, CDR2 FQGTGA. Trimming took off 6 bases at V and 4 bases at J, with 17 bases between the two ends. The CDR3 protein is CASSSTGIGADTQYF. The CDR3 DNA is TGTGCCAGCAGTTCTACTGGAATCGGCGCAGATACGCAGTATTTT. Full variable domain (remainder filled in from reference TRBV7-3 and TRBJ2-3): GAGVSQTPSNKVTEKGKYVELRCDPISGHTALYWYRQSLGQGPEFLIYFQGTGAADDSGLPNDRFFAVRPEGSVSTLKIQRTERGDSAVYLCASSSTGIGADTQYFGPGTRLTVL.

This clonotype has ten or more counts. At one end the junction does not follow the germline gene, possibly because of a read error. The genes are TRBV28 and TRBJ2-4; 14 bases are shared with TRBD2. Germline V lookup: CDR1 MDHEN, CDR2 SYDVKM. The CDR3 is made up of 13 amino acids. CDR3 bases: TGTGCCAGCGAAACCGGGACTAGCGGGAGCTATGACTTC. Translation: CASETGTSGSYDF.

This clonotype was detected many times. The chain links TRBV27 to TRBJ1-1; TRBD1 aligns across 11 bases. The germline CDR1 and CDR2 sequences are MNHEY and SMNVEV (reference sequence). The V segment lost 4 bases and the J segment 5 bases; nucleotides outside the gene matches: 12. The CDR3 is made up of 17 amino acids. The CDR3 coding sequence is TGTGCCAGCAGTTCACCGGACAGGGGGCGAGAGGGGACTGAAGCTTTCTTT. It translates to CASSSPDRGREGTEAFF.

This clonotype was seen a few times. This rearrangement joins TRBV9 to TRBJ2-2; weak D call: TRBD1 (6 bases). V lost 3 bases and J 3 bases, leaving 15 bases between the germline ends. The CDR3 loop spans 16 amino acids. Germline CDR1 reads SGDLS; CDR2 reads YYNGEE. CDR3 bases: TGTGCCAGCAGCGCGCAGGGGACCCCGGACACCGGGGAGCTGTTTTTT. It codes for CASSAQGTPDTGELFF.

This clonotype showed up just a few times. The chain recombines TRBV20-1 with TRBJ2-7, with D perhaps matching TRBD1 (6 bases). The germline gives CDR1 DFQATT, CDR2 SNEGSKA (reference sequence). The CDR3 is 16 residues long. Between the trimmed V and J ends, which lost 0 bases and 4 bases, there was a span of 19 bases. CDR3 nucleotide sequence: TGCAGTGCTAGAGAGACGGACAGATGGGGCGTATACGAGCAGTACTTC. Protein sequence: CSARETDRWGVYEQYF.

This clonotype was seen repeatedly, ten times or more. The chain joins TRBV6-1 to TRBJ1-3; 9 bases are shared with TRBD1. This CDR3 is built from 15 residues. CDR1 and CDR2 from the germline V gene are MNHNS and SASEGT. J lost 3 bases, V lost 5 bases, and 5 bases had no gene match. CDR3 residues: CASSRQGEHGNTIYF. The CDR3 DNA reads as TGTGCCAGCAGTAGACAGGGGGAACATGGAAACACCATATATTTT.